The present TCR beta chain was sequenced within a study of T-cell memory formation after mild COVID-19. Study background: TCR clusters largely stayed donor specific. General study results and limits: Contracting CD8+ clones were enriched in EMRA, CD4+ mainly in CM and EM. Day 15 to 85 contracting clones showed balanced CD4/CD8; later expanders leaned CD4+. Specificity for SARS-CoV-2 was not confirmed among the second-wave clones peaking on day 37.

Trimming removed 6 bases from V and 6 bases from J; junction bases left unmatched: 8. The CDR3 has 13 amino acids. CDR1 DFQATT and CDR2 SNEGSKA come from the germline V gene (reference sequence). MiXCR, applied by TCRdb to the 5' RACE reads, yields one record per CDR3 protein. The sample consists of just under 350,000 distinct CDR3 sequences, approximately 13% of them appearing once. Ten or more counts support this clonotype. The antigen is not known. This sequence was found in a man aged 18 to 30 who had mild COVID-19 (a few samples of this study predate the infection). Cell type and time point are not known. V gene TRBV20-1 combines with J gene TRBJ2-5, with TRBD2 matching over 9 bases. The specimen sequenced was PBMCs or a T cell subset sorted from them (not recorded which). The CDR3 bases are TGCAGTGCCCAACGCAGCGGGGGGAAGACCCAGTACTTC. Its translation is CSAQRSGGKTQYF.